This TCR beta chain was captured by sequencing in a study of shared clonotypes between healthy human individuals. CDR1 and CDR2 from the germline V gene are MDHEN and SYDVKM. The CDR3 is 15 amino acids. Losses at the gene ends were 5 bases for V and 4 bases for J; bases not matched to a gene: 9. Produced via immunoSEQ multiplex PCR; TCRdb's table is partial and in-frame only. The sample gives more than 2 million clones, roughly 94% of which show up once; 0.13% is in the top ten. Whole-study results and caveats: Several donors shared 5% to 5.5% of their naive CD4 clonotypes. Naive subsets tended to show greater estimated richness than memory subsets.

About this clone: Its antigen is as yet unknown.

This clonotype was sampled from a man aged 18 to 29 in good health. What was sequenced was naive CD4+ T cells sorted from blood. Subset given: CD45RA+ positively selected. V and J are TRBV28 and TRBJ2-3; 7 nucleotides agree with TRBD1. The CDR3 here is CASSTRGPGSDTQYF. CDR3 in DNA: TGTGCCAGCAGTACAAGGGGGCCTGGCTCAGATACGCAGTATTTT. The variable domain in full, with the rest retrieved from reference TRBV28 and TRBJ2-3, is DVKVTQSSRYLVKRTGEKVFLECVQDMDHENMFWYRQDPGLGLRLIYFSYDVKMKEKGDIPEGYSVSREKKERFSLILESASTNQTSMYLCASSTRGPGSDTQYFGPGTRLTVL.